This T cell receptor beta chain derives from a study of shared clonotypes between healthy human individuals (dated by TCRdb to about 2020). Study-level background: The cohort comprised a couple of women and a few men aged 18 to 49 years. For each donor, CD4 naive and CD4 memory were each run on three plates, CD8 naive on two plates, and CD8 memory on one plate. To estimate repertoire size and how much clonotypes are shared between individuals, the study performed deep sequencing of blood TCR repertoires from a few healthy adults. To increase sequencing depth and limit assay-specific biases, TCR repertoire library preparation and sequencing were carried out by different laboratories using diverse techniques. Per donor, leukapheresis produced somewhere between about 0.94 and 9 billion PBMCs. Summary of the overall study and its limitations: Sampling was restricted to blood, and TCR repertoires in tissue are likely to differ from TCR repertoires in blood. Approximately 5% of naive CD4, around 3.5% of naive CD8, approximately 2.2% of memory CD4, and approximately 0.4% of memory CD8 clonotypes were shared across four donors. Pairwise subsampling led to the expectation that sequencing depth would affect the degree of clonotype sharing among donors. Larger estimated clonotype richness was generally found for naive subsets than for memory subsets. The genetic and exposure-history diversity represented was limited by the small number of donors. Rarefaction of sorted-subset datasets indicated incomplete sequencing despite the large sequencing depth. Higher generation probabilities were observed for clonotypes shared by all four sorted-subset donors than for non-shared clonotypes.

TCR CDR3 regions were amplified from genomic DNA by multiplex PCR using the deep immunoSEQ assay. Genomic DNA extracted from each cell subset was distributed evenly over all wells of several immunoSEQ 96-well plates, and each plate served as one replicate. Each replicate PCR for sorted subsets received about 0.2 ug genomic DNA, equal to about 30,000 T cell genomes. The purified libraries were quantified using a Qubit 3.0 fluorometer, sized with a Bioanalyzer 2100, and then quantified again using the KAPA Library Quantification kit. A separate single-read 150-cycle Illumina NextSeq 550 flow cell was used to sequence each immunoSEQ 96-well plate. The study's processing was this. Because the immunoSEQ output held only junctional sequences and lacked quality scores, the filtering could not match the filtering applied to full-length reads. To assign V/J genes and CDR3, sequences were annotated against IMGT germline references using PyIR, a Python wrapper for IgBLAST v1.9. Any read was removed if the V/J assignment was weak (E-value above 1e-6), the CDR3 was missing, or the read contained stop codons, out-of-frame junctions, or ambiguous translated residues. V3J clonotypes were defined by identical inferred V gene, J gene, and CDR3 amino acid sequence. Percentage overlap between repertoires was computed as shared unique clonotypes divided by the size of the smaller repertoire. Three approaches were used to assess repertoire richness: RTK rarefaction, the Chao1 estimator, and Recon v2.1 estimates of unobserved clonotypes. Generation probabilities were computed with OLGA for all TCRbeta clonotypes obtained by the gDNA method from several donors. The source is immuneACCESS, and TCRdb retained only in-frame sequences with V and J called. Part of the clones is not carried over; for the studies checked, unresolved V genes explain less than half of this, and the remainder is unexplained. The V and J calls and clone size are taken from that table; D and trimming were inferred from the DNA. The sample yields approximately 2.5 million clones; roughly 93% were counted once. The top ten clones comprise 0.36% of the sample.

The donors were healthy, HIV-negative adults who had no recently reported acute infections or vaccinations. Every donor was a Caucasian adult living in Nashville, Tennessee, USA. CD4+ T cells were enriched by magnetic negative selection; naive cells were then positively selected on CD45RA, and the negative fraction formed the memory subset. After blood collection by leukapheresis, PBMCs were isolated using Ficoll-Histopaque density gradient centrifugation and then cryopreserved in the vapor phase of liquid nitrogen. Purity and quantity of every magnetically sorted T cell population were checked by analytical flow cytometry. Genomic DNA was isolated from every sorted fraction and measured by UV absorbance on a Nanodrop 2000c. Details on this clone: It has no known antigen specificity. One base away there is no much larger clone; base qualities are not given.

According to the germline V gene, CDR1 reads SGHVS and CDR2 reads FNYEAQ. The V end loses 2 bases and the J end loses 2 bases, and a stretch of 6 bases separates them. The CDR3 runs 13 residues from the cysteine to the phenylalanine. This entry keeps only the CDR3 DNA: 39 bases, framed from base 1. Sequencing was carried out using naive CD4+ T cells from PBMCs. Read against the paper, the sample's cell subset or site label means: CD45RA+ positively selected. The chain links TRBV7-6 with TRBJ2-5, with the D gene uncertain. The receptor's source is a man between 18 and 35 years old in good health. Some clones in this sample may be carry-over from other donors' samples. The encoded CDR3 is CASSLRRQETQYF. The sequence in DNA is TGTGCCAGCAGCTTAAGAAGACAAGAGACCCAGTACTTC.